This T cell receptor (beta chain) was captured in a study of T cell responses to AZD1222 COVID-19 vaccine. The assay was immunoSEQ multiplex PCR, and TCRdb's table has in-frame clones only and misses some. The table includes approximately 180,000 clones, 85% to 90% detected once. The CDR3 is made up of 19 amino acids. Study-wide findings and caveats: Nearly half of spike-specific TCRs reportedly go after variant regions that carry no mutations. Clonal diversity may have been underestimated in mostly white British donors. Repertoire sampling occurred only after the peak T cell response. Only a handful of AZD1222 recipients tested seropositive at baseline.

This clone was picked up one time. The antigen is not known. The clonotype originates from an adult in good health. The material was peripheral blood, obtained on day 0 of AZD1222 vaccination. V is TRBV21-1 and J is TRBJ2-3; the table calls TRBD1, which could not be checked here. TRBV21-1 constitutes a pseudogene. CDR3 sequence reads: CASSKLKPGQATFTDTQYF. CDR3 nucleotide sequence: TGTGCCAGCAGCAAACTTAAACCGGGACAGGCGACTTTCACAGATACGCAGTATTTT.